The sequence of this T cell receptor (beta chain) was determined in a study of blood T cells in healthy people across ages. In its sample, this clonotype was seen a few times. Germline V gene lookup returns CDR1 SGHVS and CDR2 FNYEAQ. With 8 bases removed from V and 3 bases from J, the gap between germline ends came to 13 bases. This CDR3 is 13 amino acids long. Combining a sample-barcoded 5' primer with a J-beta primer mix, a second PCR ran for roughly 6 to 11 cycles. From the 5' RACE reads, TCRdb called clonotypes with MiXCR, one entry per CDR3 protein. The profile shows 800,000 or so distinct CDR3 sequences, just under 25% of them singletons. This sample was shared with a second study, whose subject was T cells of mothers and their children.

The sequence came from a boy under 18 in good health. The specimen was blood. This chain connects TRBV7-6 to TRBJ1-1; a weak D match, TRBD1 (5 bases). The CDR3: CASGTRGYTEAFF. The CDR3 DNA reads TGTGCCAGCGGAACCCGGGGGTACACTGAAGCTTTCTTT.